Below, 28 T cell receptor beta chains from the same sample are listed, as sequenced in a study of T cells after yellow fever vaccination. MiXCR was run by TCRdb on the 5' RACE reads, yielding one entry per CDR3 protein. The table has about 630,000 distinct CDR3 sequences, 10% to 15% seen once; the top ten hold around 14%. Sequenced here: PBMCs, sampled on the day of the yellow fever booster vaccination. The receptors come from a man younger than 40 who received the YFV17D yellow fever vaccine.

This clonotype was observed a handful of times. This chain joins TRBV25-1 and TRBJ2-3, with 7 bases fitting TRBD2. Per the germline V gene, CDR1 is MGHDK and CDR2 is SYGVNS. The CDR3 contains 15 residues. The ends lost 5 bases at V and 3 bases at J; junction bases unmatched: 8. As DNA, the CDR3 is TGTGCCAGCAGTCGAGGGGAGGGCCATACAGATACGCAGTATTTT. Translation gives CASSRGEGHTDTQYF.

This clonotype has more than one count but fewer than ten. The chain links TRBV20-1 to TRBJ2-7, with D possibly being TRBD2 (5 bases). This CDR3 contains 11 residues. The V end lost 8 bases, the J end lost 3 bases, and 11 bases lay between the germline ends. The germline gives CDR1 DFQATT, CDR2 SNEGSKA (reference sequence). The CDR3 loop reads CSRREGYEQYF. The CDR3 DNA reads TGCAGTCGGCGTGAGGGCTACGAGCAGTACTTC.

This clonotype was seen only a few times. The genes are TRBV10-2 and TRBJ1-5, with 8 bases that match TRBD1. Trimming removed 5 bases from V and 7 bases from J; junction bases left unmatched: 7. The CDR3 is 14 residues long. Germline V gene sequence: CDR1 WSHSY, CDR2 SAAADI. CDR3 amino acids: CASSTDRENQPQHF. DNA of the CDR3: TGCGCCAGCAGTACGGACAGGGAGAACCAGCCCCAGCATTTT.

This CDR3 reads CASSSRPSLMTQYF. The CDR3 DNA is TGTGCCAGCAGCTCCCGGCCCAGCTTGATGACCCAGTACTTC. The chain carries TRBV11-2 and TRBJ2-5; no reliable D call. Trimming stripped 4 bases from V and 7 bases from J, with 16 bases between. Per germline, CDR1 SGHAT and CDR2 FQNNGV. There are 14 residues in the CDR3.

In this sample, this clonotype turned up a few times. J is TRBJ2-7 and V is TRBV9; possibly TRBD2 for D (6 bases). Germline V CDR1 and CDR2: SGDLS, YYNGEE. Trimming took off 3 bases at V and 4 bases at J, with 14 bases between the two ends. The CDR3 covers 14 residues. CDR3 protein: CASSGRLAPYEQYF. DNA for the CDR3: TGTGCCAGCAGCGGTCGTCTAGCGCCTTACGAGCAGTACTTC.

The rearrangement uses TRBV4-2 and TRBJ1-2, with D tentatively TRBD1 (5 bases). This CDR3 contains 15 residues. Looked up from germline, CDR1 is LGHNA and CDR2 is YNFKEQ. Trimming took 4 bases from V and 2 from J, leaving 14 bases between them. The CDR3 is CASSPGLRSNYGYTF. CDR3 in DNA: TGTGCCAGCAGCCCGGGGCTCCGTAGCAACTATGGCTACACCTTC.

The rearrangement links TRBV7-2 to TRBJ1-1; possibly TRBD1 for D (5 bases). Deletions cut 10 bases from V and 5 bases from J, with 20 bases between. This CDR3 spans 14 amino acids. Per germline, CDR1 SGHTA and CDR2 FQGNSA. CDR3 sequence reads: CATHPWGVGTEAFF. DNA of the CDR3: TGTGCCACCCACCCATGGGGGGTGGGAACTGAAGCTTTCTTT.

The chain joins TRBV2 to TRBJ2-1; D tentatively fits TRBD1 or TRBD2 (6 bases each). The CDR3 loop spans 18 amino acids. Trimming left V 10 bases short and J 2 bases short, with 27 bases between. Germline V CDR1 and CDR2: SNHLY, FYNNEI. The CDR3 region is CAISSQGGRPSTYNEQFF. In nucleotides, the CDR3 is TGTGCCATCAGCTCCCAAGGGGGGAGGCCCAGCACCTACAATGAGCAGTTCTTC.

This clonotype came up a few times. This rearrangement joins TRBV2 to TRBJ2-3; 8 bases are shared with TRBD2. The CDR3 covers 16 residues. The V segment lost 4 bases and the J segment 2 bases; nucleotides outside the gene matches: 8. The germline V gene encodes CDR1 SNHLY and CDR2 FYNNEI. CDR3 bases: TGTGCCAGCAGTGTCGGCCAGCGGGAGATCACAGATACGCAGTATTTT. Amino acids: CASSVGQREITDTQYF.

V gene TRBV6-2 or TRBV6-3 combines with J gene TRBJ2-7; no definite D call. Trimming took 6 bases from V and 2 from J, leaving 17 bases between them. The CDR3 runs to 15 residues. The V gene's germline CDR1 is MNHEY and CDR2 SVGEGT. The CDR3 loop reads CASSSDRKDPYEQYF. The DNA of the CDR3 is TGTGCCAGCAGCTCGGACCGCAAAGACCCCTACGAGCAGTACTTC.

This clonotype has only a few counts. The genes are TRBV27 and TRBJ2-4; maybe TRBD1 (5 bases). Trimming took 2 bases from V and 8 from J, leaving 16 bases between them. CDR3 size: 15 residues. The V gene's germline CDR1 is MNHEY and CDR2 SMNVEV (reference sequence). DNA of the CDR3: TGTGCCAGCAGTTTAGTAGGACACCGCCAGGACATTCAGTACTTC. It is translated as CASSLVGHRQDIQYF.

The chain joins TRBV5-6 to TRBJ2-3, with 7 positions matching TRBD2. After removal of 4 bases from V and 6 bases from J, the junction contained 11 bases not matched to a gene. The germline CDR1 and CDR2 sequences are SGHDT and YYEEEE. There are 15 residues in the CDR3. This CDR3 is CASSHIGGSADTQYF. DNA for the CDR3: TGTGCCAGCAGCCACATCGGCGGGAGCGCTGATACGCAGTATTTT. Full variable domain (remainder filled in from reference TRBV5-6 and TRBJ2-3): DAGVTQSPTHLIKTRGQQVTLRCSPKSGHDTVSWYQQALGQGPQFIFQYYEEEERQRGNFPDRFSGHQFPNYSSELNVNALLLGDSALYLCASSHIGGSADTQYFGPGTRLTVL.

As DNA, the CDR3 is TGCGCCAGCAGCTCCCTTAGCGGAGGGAGCACAGATACGCAGTATTTT. Protein: CASSSLSGGSTDTQYF. The chain combines TRBV5-1 with TRBJ2-3, with a possible D match to TRBD2 (6 bases). The V gene lost 3 bases and the J gene lost 0 bases, with 14 bases spanning the gap. This CDR3 is 16 amino acids long. From germline, CDR1 is SGHRS and CDR2 YFSETQ.

This rearrangement joins TRBV29-1 to TRBJ2-5, with 7 bases lining up with TRBD2. Losses at the gene ends were 2 bases for V and 6 bases for J; bases not matched to a gene: 12. The CDR3 spans 15 residues. Looked up from germline, CDR1 is SQVTM and CDR2 is ANQGSEA. CDR3: CSVEFKVISGQTQYF. The CDR3, as DNA: TGCAGCGTTGAATTCAAGGTTATTAGCGGGCAGACCCAGTACTTC.

This clonotype was seen more than once but under ten times. This chain uses TRBV29-1 with TRBJ2-1; 7 nucleotides agree with TRBD2. J gave up 10 bases and V 3 bases, and 15 bases lay outside the gene matches. The CDR3 contains 15 residues. Germline assignment: CDR1 SQVTM and CDR2 ANQGSEA. CDR3: CSVELVAAGVGEQFF. Here the CDR3 DNA reads TGCAGCGTTGAGTTAGTTGCCGCGGGAGTCGGGGAGCAGTTCTTC.

The chain couples TRBV10-3 to TRBJ2-3, with 7 bases fitting TRBD2. The CDR3 is 14 amino acids. Unmatched junction bases numbered 2, after V lost 4 bases and J lost 1 base. Germline V gene lookup returns CDR1 ENHRY and CDR2 SYGVKD. The CDR3 nucleotides read TGTGCCATCAGTGGACGGGAGGGCACAGATACGCAGTATTTT. Its translation: CAISGREGTDTQYF.

This clonotype appeared a few times. The chain is built from TRBV12-3 or TRBV12-4 and TRBJ2-7; 7 bases agree with TRBD1. The length of the CDR3 is 14 residues. The V and J ends lost 7 bases and 4 bases, in that order; junction bases with no gene match: 10. In DNA, the CDR3 is TGTGCCAGCAAGCAGGGGGAAGGAAGGTACGAGCAGTACTTC. Protein product: CASKQGEGRYEQYF.

The chain carries TRBV11-2 and TRBJ2-1; TRBD2 agrees at 9 bases. The germline CDR1 and CDR2 sequences are SGHAT and FQNNGV. With 2 bases clipped from V and 0 bases from J, the junction kept 2 bases outside the gene matches. The length of the CDR3 is 16 residues. The CDR3 coding sequence is TGTGCCAGCAGCTTAACAGCGGGAGGCTCCTACAATGAGCAGTTCTTC. Its protein product is CASSLTAGGSYNEQFF. The variable domain in full, with the rest retrieved from reference TRBV11-2 and TRBJ2-1, is EAGVAQSPRYKIIEKRQSVAFWCNPISGHATLYWYQQILGQGPKLLIQFQNNGVVDDSQLPKDRFSAERLKGVDSTLKIQPAKLEDSAVYLCASSLTAGGSYNEQFFGPGTRLTVL.

The rearrangement uses TRBV27 and TRBJ2-1; weak D call: TRBD2 (5 bases). Trimming pared 5 bases from V and 1 base from J, leaving 24 bases between. CDR1 MNHEY and CDR2 SMNVEV come from the germline V gene (reference sequence). This CDR3 comprises 19 residues. CDR3 amino acids: CASSPRPTKIEGSYNEQFF. CDR3 nucleotide sequence: TGTGCCAGCAGTCCCCGCCCGACGAAAATCGAGGGTTCCTACAATGAGCAGTTCTTC.

The chain links TRBV28 to TRBJ1-6; maybe TRBD1 (5 bases). V lost 5 bases, J lost 9 bases, and 11 bases lay in between. Germline CDR1 and CDR2: MDHEN and SYDVKM. The CDR3 is 13 residues long. DNA of the CDR3: TGTGCCAGCAGTCAGGGCCTAAGTTCACCCCTCCACTTT. Protein product: CASSQGLSSPLHF.

CDR3 coding DNA: TGTGCCAGCAGTACATCCCGGCCGAACACCGGGGAGCTGTTTTTT. Translation gives CASSTSRPNTGELFF. The chain has TRBV6-1 and TRBJ2-2; the D is unclear. The CDR3 has 15 amino acids. Germline V gene data show CDR1 as MNHNS and CDR2 as SASEGT. V gave up 5 bases and J gave up 0 bases, with 10 bases separating them.

There are a few counts of this clonotype. The J gene is TRBJ2-5, the V gene TRBV20-1; D call uncertain. V gave up 2 bases and J gave up 3 bases, with 16 bases separating them. Germline CDR1 is DFQATT and CDR2 is SNEGSKA (reference sequence). The CDR3 runs 15 residues. CDR3 loop: CSARPKKGTKETQYF. In nucleotides, the CDR3 is TGCAGTGCTAGACCAAAGAAGGGAACTAAAGAGACCCAGTACTTC.

This clonotype came up a few times. The V and J genes are TRBV24-1 and TRBJ2-2, with 11 positions matching TRBD1. The CDR3 is 16 residues long. Losses at the gene ends were 3 bases for V and 7 bases for J; bases not matched to a gene: 6. The germline V gene has CDR1 KGHDR and CDR2 SFDVKD. The CDR3 region has the DNA TGTGCCACCAGTGATCCCGGACAGGGGGCCGACGGGGAGCTGTTTTTT. Its protein is CATSDPGQGADGELFF.

The rearrangement uses TRBV6-5 and TRBJ2-7; D possibly corresponds to TRBD2 (6 bases). The germline gives CDR1 MNHEY, CDR2 SVGAGI. CDR3 length equals 14 residues. V lost 2 bases to trimming and J lost 4 bases, with 12 bases between them. CDR3 loop: CASSYAEGTYEQYF. The DNA of the CDR3 is TGTGCCAGCAGTTACGCGGAGGGCACTTACGAGCAGTACTTC.

The CDR3 DNA reads as TGCAGTGCTCGACAGGGGGCTGAAAACACCATATATTTT. Residues: CSARQGAENTIYF. The chain couples TRBV20-1 to TRBJ1-3, with 10 bases fitting TRBD1. The V segment lost 5 bases and the J segment 6 bases; nucleotides outside the gene matches: 4. Germline CDR1 and CDR2: DFQATT and SNEGSKA (reference sequence). The CDR3 is 13 amino acids.

The table lists this clonotype with a few counts. J is TRBJ2-7 and V is TRBV21-1. TRBV21-1 has pseudogene status. The CDR3 has 13 residues. The CDR3 reads CASSKEDDYEQYF. As DNA, the CDR3 is TGTGCCAGCAGCAAAGAGGATGACTACGAGCAGTACTTC.

This clonotype was recorded a few times. The rearrangement uses TRBV14 and TRBJ2-4; 8 bases align to TRBD2. The CDR3 length is 18 residues. V shed 2 bases and J 0 bases; nucleotides not matched to a gene: 9. CDR1 is SGHDN and CDR2 is FVKESK in the germline V gene. The CDR3 is CASSQTSGGVKAKNIQYF. In nucleotides, the CDR3 is TGTGCCAGCAGCCAAACTAGCGGAGGGGTTAAAGCCAAAAACATTCAGTACTTC.

The chain joins TRBV28 to TRBJ2-3, with D maybe TRBD2 (6 bases). Germline V CDR1 and CDR2: MDHEN, SYDVKM. The V and J ends lost 2 bases and 4 bases respectively, with 16 bases between them. The CDR3 consists of 16 residues. CDR3 DNA sequence: TGTGCCAGCAGTTTAAGGAGGGGAGGATTTCCAGATACGCAGTATTTT. Protein product: CASSLRRGGFPDTQYF.